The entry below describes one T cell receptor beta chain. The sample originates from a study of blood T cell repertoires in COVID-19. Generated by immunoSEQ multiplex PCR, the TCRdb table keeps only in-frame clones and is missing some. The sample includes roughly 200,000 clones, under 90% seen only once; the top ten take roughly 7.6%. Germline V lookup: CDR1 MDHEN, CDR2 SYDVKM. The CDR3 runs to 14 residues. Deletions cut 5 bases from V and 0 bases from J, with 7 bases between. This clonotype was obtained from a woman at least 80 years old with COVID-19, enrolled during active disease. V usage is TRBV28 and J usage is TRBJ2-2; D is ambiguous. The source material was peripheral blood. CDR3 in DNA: TGTGCCAGCAGTCCTCCCGCGAACACCGGGGAGCTGTTTTTT. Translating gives CASSPPANTGELFF.